A single sample gave rise to the 18 T cell receptor beta chains below, sequenced in a study of blood T cell repertoires in COVID-19. Here immunoSEQ multiplex PCR was the method, and the copy in TCRdb shows in-frame clones only, minus some. This table holds 350,000 to 450,000 clones, roughly nine tenths found once. Sequencing was performed on peripheral blood. Every receptor here comes from a man aged 35-49 years with acute or convalescent COVID-19.

V usage is TRBV29-1 and J usage is TRBJ1-2, with D uncertain. Trimming shortened V by 7 bases and J by 0 bases, and 12 bases separated the two germline ends. The CDR3 loop spans 13 amino acids. Germline V gene sequence: CDR1 SQVTM, CDR2 ANQGSEA. Written as DNA, the CDR3 is TGCAGCGCGCCAGCGGTCTCTAACTATGGCTACACCTTC. This gives the protein CSAPAVSNYGYTF.

The chain uses TRBV7-9 and TRBJ1-1; 9 bases agree with TRBD1. CDR1 and CDR2 (germline): SEHNR, FQNEAQ (reference sequence). Trimming took 2 bases from V and 4 from J; bases not matched to a gene: 5. The CDR3 loop spans 15 amino acids. The CDR3 here is CASSLLGDRVTEAFF. The CDR3 region has the DNA TGTGCCAGCAGCTTATTGGGGGACAGGGTCACTGAAGCTTTCTTT.

The V and J genes are TRBV5-4 and TRBJ2-7, with 7 bases fitting TRBD1. The junction had 4 bases not matched to a gene; V was cut back by 1 base and J by 0 bases. The CDR3 runs to 15 residues. Germline CDR1 SGHNT, CDR2 YYREEE (reference sequence). The CDR3 reads CASSLQGQNSYEQYF. The CDR3 nucleotides read TGTGCCAGCAGCTTGCAGGGACAGAACTCCTACGAGCAGTACTTC.

This rearrangement joins TRBV7-8 to TRBJ1-2; possible D gene TRBD1, 6 bases. Per the germline V gene, CDR1 is SGHVS and CDR2 is FQNEAQ. The length of the CDR3 is 15 residues. Trimming stripped 4 bases from V and 1 base from J, with 13 bases between. This CDR3 is CASSWGQGDNYGYTF. The CDR3 bases are TGTGCCAGCAGCTGGGGACAAGGAGATAACTATGGCTACACCTTC.

This clone appeared once. The V call is TRBV15, the J call TRBJ1-4; D is unresolved. Trimming removed 0 bases at V and 8 bases at J, with 13 bases between. Germline-derived CDR1 and CDR2 are LNHNV and YYDKDF (reference sequence). The CDR3 is 15 residues long. The CDR3 sequence: CATSRETLLGEKLFF. The CDR3 coding sequence is TGTGCCACCAGCAGAGAAACCCTTCTAGGCGAAAAACTGTTTTTT.

The chain uses TRBV6-5 and TRBJ2-7; no definite D call. The CDR3 totals 15 residues. CDR1 and CDR2 from the germline V gene are MNHEY and SVGAGI. Trimming took 2 bases from V and 0 from J, leaving 11 bases between them. CDR3 sequence reads: CASSYGDSFSYEQYF. The CDR3 nucleotides read TGTGCCAGCAGTTACGGCGACTCGTTCTCCTACGAGCAGTACTTC.

This clone has more than one count but fewer than ten. This chain joins TRBV7-9 and TRBJ2-5, with D unclear. This CDR3 region has 15 residues. CDR1 and CDR2 (germline): SEHNR, FQNEAQ (reference sequence). The V end was cut by 5 bases, the J end by 3 bases, with 16 bases between. The CDR3: CASSPSASGKETQYF. The DNA for the CDR3 is TGTGCCAGCAGCCCGTCCGCTAGTGGAAAAGAGACCCAGTACTTC.

The gene calls are TRBV7-8 and TRBJ1-1; D possibly corresponds to TRBD1 (6 bases). CDR1 is SGHVS and CDR2 is FQNEAQ in the germline V gene. The CDR3 sequence is 15 residues long. V lost 5 bases, J lost 5 bases, and 18 bases lay in between. The CDR3, as DNA: TGTGCCAGCAGCCAACAGCAGGGGCGAGGAACTGAAGCTTTCTTT. As protein: CASSQQQGRGTEAFF.

There are a few counts of this clone. The identical CDR3 is also encoded by other nucleotide sequences in the sample. The V call is TRBV6-2 or TRBV6-3, the J call TRBJ2-7, with 10 bases lining up with TRBD1. CDR1 and CDR2 (germline): MNHEY, SVGEGT. The CDR3 is 16 amino acids. Germline trimming cut 0 bases from V and 3 bases from J; bases unmatched to any gene: 5. CDR3 loop: CASSYSSRDRGYEQYF. The CDR3 DNA reads TGTGCCAGCAGTTACTCGAGTCGGGACAGGGGCTACGAGCAGTACTTC.

This rearrangement joins TRBV9 to TRBJ1-3; 8 positions match TRBD1. The CDR3 contains 14 residues. Germline assignment: CDR1 SGDLS and CDR2 YYNGEE. V shed 6 bases, J shed 4 bases, and the junction held 6 bases outside the gene matches. CDR3 in amino acids: CASTLGQGGNTIYF. In DNA, the CDR3 is TGTGCCAGCACCCTAGGACAGGGCGGAAACACCATATATTTT.

This clone was seen more than once but under ten times. V and J are TRBV2 and TRBJ1-1; D might be TRBD1 (5 bases). V lost 2 bases and J 0 bases, leaving 10 bases between the germline ends. The CDR3 loop spans 15 amino acids. The germline CDR1 and CDR2 sequences are SNHLY and FYNNEI. The CDR3 here is CASSEQGRLNTEAFF. CDR3 DNA sequence: TGTGCCAGCAGTGAACAGGGCAGATTGAACACTGAAGCTTTCTTT.

V gene TRBV11-2 combines with J gene TRBJ1-1; D uncertain. This CDR3 has 14 amino acids. Trimming removed 0 bases at V and 4 bases at J, with 9 bases between. The germline V gene has CDR1 SGHAT and CDR2 FQNNGV. The CDR3 DNA reads TGTGCCAGCAGCTTAGATCCGAGGAGCACTGAAGCTTTCTTT. Amino acids: CASSLDPRSTEAFF.

The chain recombines TRBV30 with TRBJ2-1, with 11 bases that match TRBD2. The V and J ends lost 2 bases and 2 bases, in that order; junction bases with no gene match: 5. Germline CDR1 reads GTSNPN; CDR2 reads SVGIG (reference sequence). The length of the CDR3 is 16 residues. CDR3 loop: CAWSPWGLAAYNEQFF. In nucleotides, the CDR3 is TGTGCCTGGAGTCCGTGGGGACTAGCGGCCTACAATGAGCAGTTCTTC.

The chain employs TRBV11-3 and TRBJ1-1; D call uncertain. Germline CDR1 and CDR2: SGHNT and YENEEA. Deletions cut 3 bases from V and 3 bases from J, with 8 bases between. The CDR3 loop spans 13 amino acids. The CDR3 protein is CASSFRGYTEAFF. The CDR3 DNA reads TGTGCCAGCAGCTTTCGGGGATACACTGAAGCTTTCTTT. Combining the CDR3 with reference TRBV11-3 and TRBJ1-1 gives the whole variable domain EAGVVQSPRYKIIEKKQPVAFWCNPISGHNTLYWYLQNLGQGPELLIRYENEEAVDDSQLPKDRFSAERLKGVDSTLKIQPAELGDSAVYLCASSFRGYTEAFFGQGTRLTVV.

The chain combines TRBV6-5 with TRBJ1-6; D unclear. This CDR3 has 11 residues. The germline V gene encodes CDR1 MNHEY and CDR2 SVGAGI. The germline V and J ends were trimmed by 4 bases and 10 bases, with 5 bases remaining between them. CDR3 protein: CASSWRSPLHF. CDR3 coding DNA: TGTGCCAGCAGTTGGCGGTCACCCCTCCACTTT.

V is TRBV11-2 and J is TRBJ2-3; possibly TRBD2 for D (6 bases). Germline V lookup: CDR1 SGHAT, CDR2 FQNNGV. Trimming stripped 5 bases from V and 2 bases from J, with 17 bases between. The CDR3 is 16 amino acids. The CDR3 region has the DNA TGTGCCAGCAGCCTGAGATCTGGCGGGGTCACAGATACGCAGTATTTT. It specifies CASSLRSGGVTDTQYF.

The J gene is TRBJ1-1, the V gene TRBV19; 9 bases map to TRBD1. V lost 4 bases and J lost 1; bases outside the gene matches: 1. Germline V gene data show CDR1 as LNHDA and CDR2 as SQIVND (reference sequence). The CDR3 is 14 amino acids. CDR3 coding DNA: TGTGCCAGTAGTAGGACAGGGGCGAACACTGAAGCTTTCTTT. Amino acids: CASSRTGANTEAFF.

This chain uses TRBV4-3 with TRBJ1-3; D is uncertain. The CDR3 spans 13 residues. Trimming pared 1 base from V and 2 bases from J, leaving 3 bases between. CDR1 is LGHNA and CDR2 is YSLEER in the germline V gene. The CDR3 DNA follows: TGCGCCAGCAGCCAAGGAGCTGGAAACACCATATATTTT. Translation: CASSQGAGNTIYF.